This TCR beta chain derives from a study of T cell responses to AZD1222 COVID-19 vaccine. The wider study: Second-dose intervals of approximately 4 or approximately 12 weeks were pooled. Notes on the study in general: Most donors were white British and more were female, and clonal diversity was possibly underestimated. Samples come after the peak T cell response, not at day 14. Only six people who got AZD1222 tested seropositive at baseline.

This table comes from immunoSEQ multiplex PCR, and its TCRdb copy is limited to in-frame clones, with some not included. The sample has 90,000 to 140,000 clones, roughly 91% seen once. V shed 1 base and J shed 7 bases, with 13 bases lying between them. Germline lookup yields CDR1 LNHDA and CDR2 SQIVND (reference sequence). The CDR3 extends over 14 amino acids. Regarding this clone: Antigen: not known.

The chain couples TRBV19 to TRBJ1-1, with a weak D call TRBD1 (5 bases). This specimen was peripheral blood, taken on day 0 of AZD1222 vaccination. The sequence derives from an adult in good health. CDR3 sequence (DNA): TGTGCCAGTAGTATAGGGAACCCCAGGGATGAAGCTTTCTTT. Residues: CASSIGNPRDEAFF.